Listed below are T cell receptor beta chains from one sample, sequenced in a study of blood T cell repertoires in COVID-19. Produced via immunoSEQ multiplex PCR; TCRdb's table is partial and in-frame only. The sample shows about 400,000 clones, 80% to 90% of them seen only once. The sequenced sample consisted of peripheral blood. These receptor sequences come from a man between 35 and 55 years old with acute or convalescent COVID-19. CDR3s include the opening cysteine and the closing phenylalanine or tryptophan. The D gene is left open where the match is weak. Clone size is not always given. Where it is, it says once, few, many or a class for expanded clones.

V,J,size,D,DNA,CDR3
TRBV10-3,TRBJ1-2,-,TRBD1,TGTGCCATCAACGTAGACAGGGATCTTACTAACTATGGCTACACCTTC,CAINVDRDLTNYGYTF
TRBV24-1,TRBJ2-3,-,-,TGTGCCACCAGTGACCCCCCGAGGGATACGCAGTATTTT,CATSDPPRDTQYF
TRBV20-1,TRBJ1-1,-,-,TGCAGTGCTAGTTCCCAGAACACTGAAGCTTTCTTT,CSASSQNTEAFF
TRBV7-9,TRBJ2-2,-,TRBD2,TGTGCCAGCAGTTCCAAGCGGGGGAGCACCGGGGAGCTGTTTTTT,CASSSKRGSTGELFF
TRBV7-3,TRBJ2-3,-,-,TGTGCCAGCAGCTCGTTCCCTCGGGAGAGGTCAGATACGCAGTATTTT,CASSSFPRERSDTQYF
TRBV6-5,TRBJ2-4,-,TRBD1,TGTGCCAGCAGTACCCCGGGACAGGGGAGGAACATTCAGTACTTC,CASSTPGQGRNIQYF
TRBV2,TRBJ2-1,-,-,TGTGCCAGCAGTGCCGGGCAGGGGCCATACAATGAGCAGTTCTTC,CASSAGQGPYNEQFF
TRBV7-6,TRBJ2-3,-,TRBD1,TGTGCCAGCAGCTTGGTGACAGGGGGTCCCACAGATACGCAGTATTTT,CASSLVTGGPTDTQYF
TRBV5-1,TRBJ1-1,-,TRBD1,TGCGCCAGCAGCTTGGTAGGACAGGGACGCACTGAAGCTTTCTTT,CASSLVGQGRTEAFF
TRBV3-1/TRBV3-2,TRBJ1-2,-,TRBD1,TGTGCCAGCAGCCAGGACAGGGTTAACTATGGCTACACCTTC,CASSQDRVNYGYTF
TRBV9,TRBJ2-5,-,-,TGTGCCAGCAGCTCCGGGACACACCAAGAGACCCAGTACTTC,CASSSGTHQETQYF
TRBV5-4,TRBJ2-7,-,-,TGTGCCAGCAGCTTGGGAGGGGGCTACGAGCAGTACTTC,CASSLGGGYEQYF
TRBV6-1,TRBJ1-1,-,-,TGTGCCAGCAGTGAAATAACAGGGAGGGTAGGCACTGAAGCTTTCTTT,CASSEITGRVGTEAFF
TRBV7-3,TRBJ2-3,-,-,TGTGCCAGCAGCTTAGACAGGGGAGGGTCAGATACGCAGTATTTT,CASSLDRGGSDTQYF
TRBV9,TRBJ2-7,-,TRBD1,TGTGCCAGCAGCGCGGGACAGGCGTTCTACGAGCAGTACTTC,CASSAGQAFYEQYF
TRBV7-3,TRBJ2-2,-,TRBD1,TGTGCCAGCAGCTTAAGCCCGACAGGGGGATCCACCGGGGAGCTGTTTTTT,CASSLSPTGGSTGELFF
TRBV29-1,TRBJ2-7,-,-,TGCAGCGTTGAAGAGACTGGCTACACATACGAGCAGTACTTC,CSVEETGYTYEQYF
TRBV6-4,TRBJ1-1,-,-,TGTGCCAGCAGTTTGGGACAGAACACTGAAGCTTTCTTT,CASSLGQNTEAFF
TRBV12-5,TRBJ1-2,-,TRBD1,TGTGCTAGTTGTTCGACCGGGACAGAACGATGCTATGGCTACACCTTC,CASCSTGTERCYGYTF
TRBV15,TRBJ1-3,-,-,TGTGCCACCAGCAGCGAGGAAGAAGGAAACACCATATATTTT,CATSSEEEGNTIYF
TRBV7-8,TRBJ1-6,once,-,TGTGCCAGCAGCTTAGTGGAGGGAGATCTCCACTTT,CASSLVEGDLHF
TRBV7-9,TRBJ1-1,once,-,TGTGCCAGCAGCCCTAGACGGATTACTGAAGCTTTCTTT,CASSPRRITEAFF
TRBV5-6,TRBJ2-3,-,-,TGTGCCAGCAGCTTGGAGTTCGGACTCTCAACAGATACGCAGTATTTT,CASSLEFGLSTDTQYF
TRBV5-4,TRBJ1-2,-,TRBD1,TGTGCCAGCACTCGGGCGGGAGGCGGACAGGGGGCGTTTGGTGGCTACACCTTC,CASTRAGGGQGAFGGYTF
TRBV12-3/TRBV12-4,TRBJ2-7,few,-,TGTGCCAGCAGTCCGACAGGCGCCTACGAGCAGTACTTC,CASSPTGAYEQYF
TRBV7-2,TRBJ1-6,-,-,TGTGCCAGCAGCTCCCCGGGGGGGCTCTCGATAGGTTCACCCCTCCACTTT,CASSSPGGLSIGSPLHF
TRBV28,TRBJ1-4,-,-,TGTGCCAGCAGTTTCACAGGGATGGGGGAAAAACTGTTTTTT,CASSFTGMGEKLFF
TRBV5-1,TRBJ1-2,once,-,TGCGCCAGCAGTTTCGGGGAAGCTAACTATGGCTACACCTTC,CASSFGEANYGYTF
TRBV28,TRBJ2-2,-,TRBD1,TGTGCCAGCAGTTTGTTCGGGACAGGGCTTTCCGGGGAGCTGTTTTTT,CASSLFGTGLSGELFF
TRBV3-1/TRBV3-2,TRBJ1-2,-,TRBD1,TGTGCCAGCAGCCGAACAGGGGGCTTAAGCTATGGCTACACCTTC,CASSRTGGLSYGYTF
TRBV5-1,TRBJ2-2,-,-,TGCGCCAGCAGCTCGCGACAGGCGAACACCGGGGAGCTGTTTTTT,CASSSRQANTGELFF
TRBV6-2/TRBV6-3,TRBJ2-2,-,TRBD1,TGTGCCAGCAGTTCCGCCGGGACAGGGAGGAGGGAGCTGTTTTTT,CASSSAGTGRRELFF
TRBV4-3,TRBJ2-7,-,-,TGCGCCAGCAGCCAAGACCGGTCTTCCTACGAGCAGTACTTC,CASSQDRSSYEQYF
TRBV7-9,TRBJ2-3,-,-,TGTGCCAGCAGCCCCGCGGGCGGTAGCACAGATACGCAGTATTTT,CASSPAGGSTDTQYF
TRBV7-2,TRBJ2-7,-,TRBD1,TGTGCCAGCAGCGACCGACAGGGGGGGACCTACGAGCAGTACTTC,CASSDRQGGTYEQYF
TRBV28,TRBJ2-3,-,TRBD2,TGTGCCAGCAGGCCCCCGGGACTAGCGGGGGGAGATACGCAGTATTTT,CASRPPGLAGGDTQYF
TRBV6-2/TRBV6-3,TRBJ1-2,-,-,TGTGCCAGCAGTTACATTGACCCGCAGGTTCGTGGGGGCTACACCTTC,CASSYIDPQVRGGYTF
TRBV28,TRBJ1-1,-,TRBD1,TGTGCCAGCACCCTCGGGACAGGGGCGGGTGCTTTCTTT,CASTLGTGAGAFF
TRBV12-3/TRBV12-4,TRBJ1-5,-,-,TGTGCCAGCAGCCCGAAACTCAATCAGCCCCAGCATTTT,CASSPKLNQPQHF
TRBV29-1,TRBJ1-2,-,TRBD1,TGCAGCGTTACCCGGGACAGGGGAAGCTATGGCTACACCTTC,CSVTRDRGSYGYTF
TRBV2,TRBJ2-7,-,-,TGTGCCAGCAGTGTAGACAGTTTCTACGAGCAGTACTTC,CASSVDSFYEQYF
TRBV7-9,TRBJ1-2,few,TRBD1,TGTGCCAGCAGCTCCTCCGGACAGGGTATCGGCACCTTC,CASSSSGQGIGTF
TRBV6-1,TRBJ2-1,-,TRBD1,TGTGCCAGCAGTGAACGGACAGGGAGCACCTACAATGAGCAGTTCTTC,CASSERTGSTYNEQFF
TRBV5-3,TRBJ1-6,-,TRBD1,TGTGCCAGAATCTATGACAGGGGGGATAATTCACCCCTCCACTTT,CARIYDRGDNSPLHF
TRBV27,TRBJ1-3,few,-,TGTGCCAGCAGTTTATATGGGGGCTTTAGAAACACCATATATTTT,CASSLYGGFRNTIYF
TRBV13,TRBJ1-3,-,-,TGTGCCAGCAGCCAAAGAGGCTCTGGAAACACCATATATTTT,CASSQRGSGNTIYF
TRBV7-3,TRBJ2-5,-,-,TGTGCCAGCAGCTTATTTGCCGATCGGCAAGAGACCCAGTACTTC,CASSLFADRQETQYF
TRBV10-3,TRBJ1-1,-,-,TGTGCCATCAGTGACATACTAGGCACTGAAGCTTTCTTT,CAISDILGTEAFF